A selection of T cell receptor beta chains follows, all from one sample in a study of cytomegalovirus exposure and HLA in healthy donors. Some clones are missing from TCRdb's copy, which holds only in-frame ones; the method was immunoSEQ multiplex PCR. The sample carries 75,000 to 90,000 clones, around 73% recorded once. Sequencing was performed on PBMCs. The receptors here all came from a man in his fifties in good health and CMV-seronegative. Both conserved end residues are part of each CDR3.

J,V,CDR3
TRBJ1-5,TRBV4-3,CASSRSLQASSNQPQHF
TRBJ1-5,TRBV7-9,CSSSLGVSPHF
TRBJ2-3,TRBV7-2,CASSFYSDTQYF
TRBJ2-1,TRBV5-4,CASSLGPGQDNEQFF
TRBJ2-3,TRBV7-9,CAAGGPGHTDTQYF
TRBJ2-2,TRBV11-1,CASSRFGTGELFF
TRBJ2-5,TRBV2,CASSVGRGVQETQYF
TRBJ2-6,TRBV6-5,CASRLDTTGANVLTF
TRBJ2-7,TRBV6-1,CASSTSLVVAEQYF
TRBJ2-2,TRBV5-1,CASSLSGANTGELFF
TRBJ1-1,TRBV2,CASSAGQGTTEAFF
TRBJ2-1,TRBV19,CASTHLDSGQGKYNEQFF
TRBJ2-1,TRBV5-4,CASSWGPKQFF
TRBJ2-7,TRBV19,CASSSRDRPLYEQYF
TRBJ2-6,TRBV6-1,CASSTGGAGANVLTF
TRBJ2-1,TRBV29-1,CSVTSGGMGYNEQFF
TRBJ2-6,TRBV28,CASSSPGGANVLTF
TRBJ2-1,TRBV2,CASSPDRVSYNEQFF
TRBJ1-1,TRBV6-1,CAINIRGADTEAFF
TRBJ1-6,TRBV5-1,CASSLRFEGPGSSPLHF
TRBJ1-5,TRBV2,CASSDGGGRNQPQHF
TRBJ1-1,TRBV28,CASTRAGRLVEAFF
TRBJ2-3,TRBV5-1,CAGTGGGTDTQYF
TRBJ1-5,TRBV6-1,CASIGTGRNQPQHF
TRBJ2-1,TRBV7-3,CASSRDRGSYNEQFF
TRBJ2-6,TRBV4-3,CASSQEFPGGANVLTF
TRBJ2-7,TRBV5-4,CASTIGGGGAAYEQYF
TRBJ1-1,TRBV7-8,CASSLWDSQNTEAFF
TRBJ1-2,TRBV19,CASSMSGQGARIYGYTF
TRBJ1-4,TRBV30,CAWSFGQGKGEKLFF
TRBJ1-4,TRBV30,CAWEGQEKLFF
TRBJ2-5,TRBV7-2,CASSTYSGVETQYF
TRBJ2-7,TRBV5-5,CASGVGTGGHEQYF
TRBJ2-2,TRBV4-3,CASSQDLNTGELFF
TRBJ2-2,TRBV9,CASSVGRSTGELFF
TRBJ2-3,TRBV5-4,CASSMGTDRVEGCF
TRBJ2-7,TRBV7-9,CVSSLAGRGTYEQYF
TRBJ1-6,TRBV19,CASSTGFNSPLHF
NA,TRBV5-5,CASSLEPGGDIDEQYF
TRBJ1-1,TRBV5-6,CASSQRYATEAFF
TRBJ2-5,TRBV9,CASSVGSGGGTPETQYF
TRBJ2-5,TRBV11-2,CASSLTLQTAGSETQYF
TRBJ2-2,TRBV6-6,CASSPRGRGASGELFF
TRBJ2-7,TRBV11-2,CASSPSRDFANYEQYF
TRBJ2-6,TRBV2,CASSEVWTGLSGANVLTF
TRBJ2-7,TRBV4-2,CASSQEARRPYEQYF
TRBJ1-2,TRBV5-8,CASTRRAGGYTF
TRBJ2-3,TRBV15,CATSRGGGTDTQYF
TRBJ2-1,TRBV9,CASSGPGLANEQFF